This paragraph reports one T cell receptor beta chain. The sample belongs to a study of blood T cell repertoires in COVID-19. Study-wide background: From T cells, B-cell-depleted T cells, or PBMCs came the material, which was cDNA or gDNA.

Produced via immunoSEQ multiplex PCR; TCRdb's table is partial and in-frame only. The sample has 70,000 or so clones, roughly 91% seen once; the top ten hold 29%. This TCR derives from a woman of 80 years or more with active or convalescent COVID-19. The sample comprised peripheral blood.

CDR3 amino acids: CASSLVAGSGEQYF. In nucleotides, the CDR3 is TGTGCCAGCAGCTTGGTCGCGGGTTCGGGCGAGCAGTACTTC. The V call is TRBV5-6, the J call TRBJ2-7; perhaps TRBD2 as D (5 bases). CDR3 length equals 14 residues. The ends were cut back, 0 bases at V and 6 bases at J, with 13 bases in the middle. Germline V gives CDR1 SGHDT, CDR2 YYEEEE.